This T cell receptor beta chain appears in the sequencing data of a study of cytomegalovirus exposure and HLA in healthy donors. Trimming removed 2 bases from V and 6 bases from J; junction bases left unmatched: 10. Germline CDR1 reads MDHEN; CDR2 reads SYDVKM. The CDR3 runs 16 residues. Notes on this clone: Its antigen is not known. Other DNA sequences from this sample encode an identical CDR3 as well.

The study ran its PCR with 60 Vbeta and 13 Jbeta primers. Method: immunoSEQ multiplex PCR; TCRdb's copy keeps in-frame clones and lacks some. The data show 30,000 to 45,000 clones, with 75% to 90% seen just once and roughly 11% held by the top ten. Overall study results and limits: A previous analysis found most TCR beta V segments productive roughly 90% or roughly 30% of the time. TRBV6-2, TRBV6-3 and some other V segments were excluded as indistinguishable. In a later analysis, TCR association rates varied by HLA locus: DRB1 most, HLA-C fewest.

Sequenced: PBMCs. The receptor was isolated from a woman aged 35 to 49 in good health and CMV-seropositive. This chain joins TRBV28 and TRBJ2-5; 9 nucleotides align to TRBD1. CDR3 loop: CASSLNPTGGTKTQYF. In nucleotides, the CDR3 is TGTGCCAGCAGTTTAAACCCGACAGGGGGTACGAAGACCCAGTACTTC.